This is a list of T cell receptor beta chains from one sample in a study of shared clonotypes between healthy human individuals. Method: immunoSEQ multiplex PCR; TCRdb's copy keeps in-frame clones and lacks some. The sample lists about 500,000 clones, 77% seen once, with approximately 12% in the top ten. Sequenced material: PBMCs. The receptors shown here come from a woman aged 40 to 50 in good health. Some clones in this sample may be carry-over from other donors' samples. The CDR3 runs from the conserved cysteine through the conserved F or W. D genes are given only for firm matches.

j_call | v_call | d_call | cdr3_length | cdr3_nt | cdr3_aa
TRBJ2-7 | TRBV5-8 | TRBD1 | 15 | TGTGCCAGCAGCTTGTCGGACAGGGAGTGGTACGAGCAGTACTTC | CASSLSDREWYEQYF
TRBJ1-4 | TRBV19 | . | 14 | TGTGCCAGTAGTATTAGGAGCTTCAATGAAAAACTGTTTTTT | CASSIRSFNEKLFF
TRBJ2-3 | TRBV5-6 | TRBD2 | 13 | TGTGCCAGCAGCTTGGACGGGACTAGTCTGCAGTATTTT | CASSLDGTSLQYF
TRBJ2-7 | TRBV15 | . | 17 | TGTGCCACCAGCAGAGATAGCTGGTCGAGGGGAGGGGGCGAGCAGTACTTC | CATSRDSWSRGGGEQYF
TRBJ1-5 | TRBV5-1 | . | 14 | TGCGCCAGCAGCCTGGGGACACCGGGCCAGCCCCAGCATTTT | CASSLGTPGQPQHF
TRBJ2-7 | TRBV7-2 | TRBD1 | 15 | TGTGCCAGCAGCCCCCGACGGGACAGGGGCTACGAGCAGTACTTC | CASSPRRDRGYEQYF
TRBJ2-7 | TRBV30 | . | 13 | TGTGCCTGGAGTTCGGACGGAACCTACGAGCAGTACTTC | CAWSSDGTYEQYF
TRBJ2-3 | TRBV4-2 | . | 17 | TGTGCCAGCAGCCAAGACTTGGGAATGCTTAGCACAGATACGCAGTATTTT | CASSQDLGMLSTDTQYF
TRBJ1-1 | TRBV28 | . | 11 | TGTGCCAGCAGTGCCAACAGGGAAGCTTTCTTT | CASSANREAFF
TRBJ2-6 | TRBV19 | . | 15 | TGTGCCAGTAGTATTACAGGGCTGGGGGCCAACGTCCTGACTTTC | CASSITGLGANVLTF